These 31 T cell receptor beta chains share one sample of origin, sequenced in a study of response to subunit inactivated influenza vaccine. A single record per CDR3 protein comes from TCRdb applying MiXCR to the RT-PCR reads. The sample shows about 700,000 distinct CDR3 sequences, 11% to 15% of them seen only once. Sequencing was performed on PBMCs from blood, taken approximately 15 days before vaccination. These receptors originate from a man aged 45-65 years who received an inactivated influenza vaccine.

There are many counts of this clonotype. This chain uses TRBV7-2 with TRBJ2-1, with 9 bases matching TRBD2. The CDR3 spans 15 residues. V lost 6 bases to trimming and J lost 5 bases; unmatched junction nucleotides: 8. The germline V gene has CDR1 SGHTA and CDR2 FQGNSA. CDR3 loop: CASSLGSGGNNEQFF. CDR3 in DNA: TGTGCCAGCAGTTTGGGAAGCGGGGGGAACAATGAGCAGTTCTTC.

The sample holds many counts of this clonotype. The chain carries TRBV11-2 and TRBJ2-1; 8 bases fit TRBD1. V dropped 6 bases and J dropped 6; count of bases not matched to a gene: 4. Germline CDR1 and CDR2: SGHAT and FQNNGV. This CDR3 is 13 amino acids long. The CDR3 sequence is CASRQTGVNEQFF. CDR3 coding DNA: TGTGCCAGCAGGCAGACAGGGGTCAATGAGCAGTTCTTC.

This clonotype was seen only a few times. The V call is TRBV9, the J call TRBJ1-2, with D possibly matching TRBD1 (5 bases). Trimming took 0 bases from V and 7 from J, leaving 10 bases between them. The CDR3 totals 13 residues. The germline V gene encodes CDR1 SGDLS and CDR2 YYNGEE. CDR3 amino acids: CASSVEGQGGYTF. Written as DNA, the CDR3 is TGTGCCAGCAGCGTAGAGGGGCAGGGTGGCTACACCTTC.

This clonotype was picked up a small number of times. The chain couples TRBV12-3 or TRBV12-4 to TRBJ2-2; D unclear. This CDR3 has 11 residues. Trimming shortened V by 7 bases and J by 9 bases, and 9 bases separated the two germline ends. The CDR3 DNA follows: TGTGCCAGCACGGTGACAAGGGAGCTGTTTTTT. It codes for CASTVTRELFF.

V and J are TRBV11-1 and TRBJ2-7, with TRBD2 matching 9 bases. Losses at the gene ends were 0 bases for V and 0 bases for J; bases not matched to a gene: 9. The CDR3 runs to 18 residues. CDR1 is SGHAT and CDR2 is FQDESV in the germline V gene (reference sequence). Here the CDR3 DNA reads TGTGCCAGCAGCTTAGCGACTACGGCTAGCGGGATCTCCTACGAGCAGTACTTC. This encodes CASSLATTASGISYEQYF.

The V and J genes are TRBV12-5 and TRBJ1-5, with TRBD1 matching over 7 bases. This CDR3 comprises 15 residues. Per the germline V gene, CDR1 is LGHNT and CDR2 is FRNRAP. Trimming cost V 6 bases and J 5 bases; bases outside gene matches: 10. Here the CDR3 DNA reads TGTGCTAGTGGACGGGACAGTTCCCCGGATCAGCCCCAGCATTTT. Its protein product is CASGRDSSPDQPQHF.

In this sample, this clonotype turned up a few times. The V call is TRBV5-1, the J call TRBJ2-2; 11 positions match TRBD1. Trimming took 4 bases from V and 4 from J; bases not matched to a gene: 6. The germline V gene encodes CDR1 SGHRS and CDR2 YFSETQ. The CDR3 has 16 residues. The CDR3 coding sequence is TGCGCCAGCAGCCCACCCGGGACAGGGGGCACCGGGGAGCTGTTTTTT. Amino acids: CASSPPGTGGTGELFF.

This clonotype has just a few counts. The V and J genes are TRBV4-2 and TRBJ1-6, with 9 bases fitting TRBD1. Germline assignment: CDR1 LGHNA and CDR2 YNFKEQ. The CDR3 is 17 amino acids. V trimming: 3 bases; J trimming: 7 bases; junction bases outside the gene matches: 10. CDR3 sequence: CASSHQQGANGNSPLHF. CDR3 nucleotide sequence: TGTGCCAGCAGCCATCAACAGGGGGCAAACGGCAATTCACCCCTCCACTTT.

The chain carries TRBV21-1 and TRBJ2-2; TRBD1 reflects the table's D call only, with no check against the DNA. TRBV21-1 is an annotated pseudogene. The CDR3 extends over 19 amino acids. CDR3 amino acids: CASSKEARGVMTNTGELFF. The CDR3 nucleotides are TGTGCCAGCAGCAAAGAGGCCAGGGGTGTAATGACGAACACCGGGGAGCTGTTTTTT.

The V gene is TRBV12-3 or TRBV12-4, the J gene TRBJ2-1, with D tentatively TRBD1 (5 bases). The ends were cut back, 2 bases at V and 4 bases at J, with 9 bases in the middle. CDR3 size: 14 residues. CDR3 residues: CASSLIQGYNEQFF. The CDR3 DNA follows: TGTGCCAGCAGTTTAATCCAGGGATACAATGAGCAGTTCTTC.

The sample holds a few counts of this clonotype. The chain joins TRBV28 to TRBJ1-1; possible D gene TRBD1, 6 bases. Germline V CDR1 and CDR2: MDHEN, SYDVKM. V was shortened by 6 bases and J by 1 base, with 15 bases between the two germline ends. The CDR3 runs to 15 residues. CDR3 amino acids: CASSLAGAGNTEAFF. CDR3 DNA sequence: TGTGCCAGCAGCTTGGCGGGGGCGGGGAACACTGAAGCTTTCTTT.

This clonotype was seen more than once but under ten times. The chain couples TRBV20-1 to TRBJ2-1; D perhaps matches TRBD2 (5 bases). The CDR3 extends over 14 amino acids. The V end was cut by 4 bases, the J end by 8 bases, with 18 bases between. Per the germline V gene, CDR1 is DFQATT and CDR2 is SNEGSKA (reference sequence). CDR3 in DNA: TGCAGTGCTATGCGGGCTGGGCTTTTCGATGAGCAGTTCTTC. This gives the protein CSAMRAGLFDEQFF.

A few counts support this clonotype. The V gene is TRBV15, the J gene TRBJ2-1; 11 bases fit TRBD2. Germline lookup yields CDR1 LNHNV and CDR2 YYDKDF (reference sequence). This CDR3 spans 15 amino acids. Trimming took 2 bases from V and 10 from J; bases not matched to a gene: 7. The CDR3 protein is CATSRILAGGPEQFF. CDR3 DNA: TGTGCCACCAGCAGAATCCTAGCGGGAGGCCCCGAGCAGTTCTTC. Using reference TRBV15 and TRBJ2-1 for the parts outside the CDR3, the full variable domain is DAMVIQNPRYQVTQFGKPVTLSCSQTLNHNVMYWYQQKSSQAPKLLFHYYDKDFNNEADTPDNFQSRRPNTSFCFLDIRSPGLGDTAMYLCATSRILAGGPEQFFGPGTRLTVL.

This chain uses TRBV7-9 with TRBJ2-7; 8 bases are a match to TRBD2. The CDR3 totals 13 residues. Germline lookup yields CDR1 SEHNR and CDR2 FQNEAQ (reference sequence). V was pared by 4 bases and J by 7 bases, with 6 bases of the junction left unmatched. The CDR3, as DNA: TGTGCCAGCAGCTCCGGGACTAGAGGGGAGCAGTACTTC. Its protein product is CASSSGTRGEQYF.

This clonotype appeared a few times. This sequence joins TRBV10-3 and TRBJ1-1; weak D call: TRBD1 (5 bases). From germline, CDR1 is ENHRY and CDR2 SYGVKD. V lost 8 bases to trimming and J lost 3 bases, with 13 bases between them. This CDR3 is built from 13 residues. The CDR3: CAIADRGDTEAFF. CDR3 bases: TGTGCCATCGCCGATCGAGGGGACACTGAAGCTTTCTTT.

The rearrangement uses TRBV15 and TRBJ2-5; 9 bases line up with TRBD2. Looked up from germline, CDR1 is LNHNV and CDR2 is YYDKDF (reference sequence). Trimming removed 8 bases from V and 4 bases from J; junction bases left unmatched: 8. This CDR3 comprises 14 residues. CDR3 residues: CATGASGVRETQYF. CDR3 DNA sequence: TGTGCCACCGGGGCTAGCGGGGTACGAGAGACCCAGTACTTC.

This clonotype was seen a few times. One end of the junction fails to match germline, which may point to a read error. The V and J genes are TRBV7-3 and TRBJ2-1; D not resolved. CDR3 size: 14 residues. Germline V gives CDR1 SGHTA, CDR2 FQGTGA. The CDR3 loop is CASSLSDLHKEQFF. The CDR3 DNA sequence: TGTGCCAGCAGCTTAAGTGACTTACACAAGGAGCAGTTCTTC.

This clonotype appeared a few times. This rearrangement joins TRBV6-5 to TRBJ2-5; TRBD1 agrees at 8 bases. V lost 2 bases to trimming and J lost 4 bases; unmatched junction nucleotides: 6. CDR3 length: 15 residues. Germline CDR1 reads MNHEY; CDR2 reads SVGAGI. CDR3 in amino acids: CASSYGTGLPETQYF. DNA for the CDR3: TGTGCCAGCAGTTACGGGACAGGCCTGCCAGAGACCCAGTACTTC.

In its sample, this clonotype was seen many times. V gene TRBV5-1 combines with J gene TRBJ1-1; a possible D gene is TRBD1 (5 bases). Germline V gene lookup returns CDR1 SGHRS and CDR2 YFSETQ. V lost 3 bases to trimming and J lost 6 bases, with 27 bases between them. The CDR3 extends over 18 amino acids. This CDR3 reads CASSYGGAGSRISAEAFF. The CDR3 bases are TGCGCCAGCAGCTACGGTGGTGCAGGGAGTCGGATTAGCGCTGAAGCTTTCTTT.

The V call is TRBV9, the J call TRBJ2-1; D uncertain. Germline CDR1 SGDLS, CDR2 YYNGEE. Trimming left V 4 bases short and J 0 bases short, with 20 bases between. CDR3 size: 18 residues. The CDR3: CASSPRRRTLGSYNEQFF. The DNA for the CDR3 is TGTGCCAGCAGCCCCAGGCGAAGAACCCTCGGCTCCTACAATGAGCAGTTCTTC.

This clonotype turned up a few times. The rearrangement uses TRBV20-1 and TRBJ2-5, with TRBD1 identical over 8 bases. CDR3 length equals 12 residues. Trimming took 5 bases from V and 5 from J; bases not matched to a gene: 4. The germline V gene encodes CDR1 DFQATT and CDR2 SNEGSKA (reference sequence). The CDR3 DNA follows: TGCAGTGCTCAAACAGGGGGGGAGACCCAGTACTTC. The encoded protein is CSAQTGGETQYF.

The chain links TRBV9 to TRBJ2-5; TRBD2 matches 7 bases. Germline V gives CDR1 SGDLS, CDR2 YYNGEE. With V trimmed by 2 bases and J by 2 bases, 9 bases remained unmatched. The CDR3 has 16 amino acids. CDR3 amino acids: CASSVTAGIPQETQYF. CDR3 in DNA: TGTGCCAGCAGCGTGACAGCGGGAATTCCTCAAGAGACCCAGTACTTC.

This clonotype came up a few times. This chain connects TRBV15 to TRBJ2-2; D call uncertain. V lost 0 bases to trimming and J lost 0 bases, with 11 bases between them. This CDR3 region has 17 residues. Germline V gene lookup returns CDR1 LNHNV and CDR2 YYDKDF (reference sequence). The CDR3 sequence: CATSRDLGPSNTGELFF. In DNA form, the CDR3 reads TGTGCCACCAGCAGAGATTTAGGGCCATCGAACACCGGGGAGCTGTTTTTT.

Only a few counts were recorded for this clonotype. The J gene is TRBJ2-1, the V gene TRBV7-2; no definite D call. The length of the CDR3 is 16 residues. The germline V and J ends were trimmed by 1 base and 0 bases, with 10 bases remaining between them. Germline V gives CDR1 SGHTA, CDR2 FQGNSA. The DNA of the CDR3 is TGTGCCAGCAGCTTAGGTGTCTCCAGCTCCTACAATGAGCAGTTCTTC. Amino acids: CASSLGVSSSYNEQFF.

This clonotype was observed a handful of times. DNA of the CDR3: TGCAGTGCTAGAGATTGGCGGGGGAGTTCAGATACGCAGTATTTT. Its protein product is CSARDWRGSSDTQYF. The chain uses TRBV20-1 and TRBJ2-3; 7 bases map to TRBD2. This CDR3 has 15 residues. Germline values: CDR1 DFQATT, CDR2 SNEGSKA (reference sequence). V was pared by 0 bases and J by 4 bases, with 7 bases of the junction left unmatched.

The gene calls are TRBV24-1 and TRBJ2-3; 11 bases are a match to TRBD2. Per the germline V gene, CDR1 is KGHDR and CDR2 is SFDVKD. J gave up 3 bases and V 3 bases, and 13 bases lay outside the gene matches. CDR3 length: 19 residues. The DNA for the CDR3 is TGTGCCACCAGTGATCCACATAGCGGGAGGGCCGACGGAACAGATACGCAGTATTTT. It translates to CATSDPHSGRADGTDTQYF.

The chain combines TRBV20-1 with TRBJ2-2, with 7 nucleotides matching TRBD2. The CDR3 sequence is 16 residues long. V lost 1 base to trimming and J lost 0 bases; unmatched junction nucleotides: 5. Germline V CDR1 and CDR2: DFQATT, SNEGSKA (reference sequence). The CDR3, as DNA: TGCAGTGCTAGAGGGCTAGCGGAAACGAACACCGGGGAGCTGTTTTTT. This translates into CSARGLAETNTGELFF.

CDR3 sequence: CASRGDTYEQYF. Written as DNA, the CDR3 is TGTGCCAGCAGAGGGGACACCTACGAGCAGTACTTC. The J gene is TRBJ2-7, the V gene TRBV7-2; D might be TRBD1 (6 bases). Trimming stripped 6 bases from V and 2 bases from J, with 8 bases between. The CDR3 sequence is 12 residues long. Germline values: CDR1 SGHTA, CDR2 FQGNSA.

This clonotype has more than one count but fewer than ten. The chain uses TRBV15 and TRBJ2-2, with TRBD2 matching 9 bases. CDR1 and CDR2 from the germline V gene are LNHNV and YYDKDF (reference sequence). The V segment lost 8 bases and the J segment 1 base; nucleotides outside the gene matches: 8. The CDR3 spans 16 residues. CDR3 protein: CATRQGLALNTGELFF. The CDR3 region has the DNA TGTGCCACCCGCCAGGGACTAGCATTGAACACCGGGGAGCTGTTTTTT.

The gene calls are TRBV3-1 and TRBJ2-7; weak D call: TRBD1 (6 bases). The CDR3 totals 15 residues. CDR1 LGHDT and CDR2 YNNKEL come from the germline V gene (reference sequence). V was pared by 4 bases and J by 6 bases, with 19 bases between. CDR3 loop: CASSPGQRVRGEQYF. CDR3 sequence (DNA): TGTGCCAGCAGCCCGGGACAACGGGTTCGCGGCGAGCAGTACTTC.

CDR3 sequence: CASLPGTFTGELFF. DNA of the CDR3: TGTGCCAGCCTACCCGGGACCTTCACCGGGGAGCTGTTTTTT. The genes are TRBV12-3 or TRBV12-4 and TRBJ2-2; D possibly matches TRBD1 or TRBD2 (5 bases each). The CDR3 totals 14 residues. The ends were cut back, 8 bases at V and 4 bases at J, with 14 bases in the middle.